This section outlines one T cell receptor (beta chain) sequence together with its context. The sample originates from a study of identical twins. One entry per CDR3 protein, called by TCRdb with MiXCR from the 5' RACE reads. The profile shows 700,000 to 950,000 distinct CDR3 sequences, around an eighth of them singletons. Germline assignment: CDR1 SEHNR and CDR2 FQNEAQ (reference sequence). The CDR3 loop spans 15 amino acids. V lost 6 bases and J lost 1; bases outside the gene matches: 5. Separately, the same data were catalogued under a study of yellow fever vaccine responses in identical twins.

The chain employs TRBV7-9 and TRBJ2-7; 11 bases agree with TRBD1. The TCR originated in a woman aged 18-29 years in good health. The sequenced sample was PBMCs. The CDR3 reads CASRSGTGGSYEQYF. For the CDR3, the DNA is TGTGCCAGCAGGAGCGGGACAGGGGGTTCCTACGAGCAGTACTTC.